This TCR beta chain was captured by sequencing in a study of blood T cell repertoires in COVID-19. The V gene lost 2 bases and the J gene lost 4 bases, with 17 bases spanning the gap. The germline V gene has CDR1 SNHLY and CDR2 FYNNEI. The CDR3 runs 16 residues. The authors' processing: The assay estimated nucleated cells by amplifying reference gene primers. This table comes from immunoSEQ multiplex PCR, and its TCRdb copy is limited to in-frame clones, with some not included. V and J calls and clone size follow that table, whereas D and trimming were derived from the DNA. The sample carries around 330,000 clones, roughly 90% recorded once.

The TCR was taken from a woman between 45 and 65 years old with active or convalescent COVID-19. Sequencing input: peripheral blood. J is TRBJ1-2 and V is TRBV2, with D maybe TRBD1 (5 bases). CDR3 residues: CASSEIGGGSAYGYTF. DNA of the CDR3: TGTGCCAGCAGTGAAATTGGGGGGGGTAGTGCCTATGGCTACACCTTC. The full variable domain, completed using reference TRBV2 and TRBJ1-2, is EPEVTQTPSHQVTQMGQEVILRCVPISNHLYFYWYRQILGQKVEFLVSFYNNEISEKSEIFDDQFSVERPDGSNFTLKIRSTKLEDSAMYFCASSEIGGGSAYGYTFGSGTRLTVV.